This T cell receptor beta chain is from a study of cytomegalovirus exposure and HLA in healthy donors. Findings of the study overall: Upon later analysis, HLA-associated TCR beta chains proved more clonally expanded than other, equally common chains. Most likely, a cluster of highly shared sequence variants arose as a sequencing artifact. The study recorded fewer than 200 TCR beta chains that were cytomegalovirus-associated.

Details on this clone: Its specificity is not known.

The CDR3 has 16 amino acids. Germline CDR1 SGHNT, CDR2 YENEEA. Trimming at V came to 5 bases and at J to 1 base, leaving 5 bases not matched to a gene. Primers for the PCR totalled 60 Vbeta and 13 Jbeta. The repertoire was sequenced with immunoSEQ multiplex PCR; TCRdb's copy has only in-frame clones and lacks some. This sample has under 200,000 clones, with roughly four fifths found just once. The sample was PBMCs. This chain uses TRBV11-3 with TRBJ2-5; 12 bases map to TRBD2. The sequence derives from a woman in her 50s in good health and CMV-seronegative. CDR3 nucleotide sequence: TGTGCCAGCAGCATTGGGACTAGCGGGCTCCAAGAGACCCAGTACTTC. Translated: CASSIGTSGLQETQYF.